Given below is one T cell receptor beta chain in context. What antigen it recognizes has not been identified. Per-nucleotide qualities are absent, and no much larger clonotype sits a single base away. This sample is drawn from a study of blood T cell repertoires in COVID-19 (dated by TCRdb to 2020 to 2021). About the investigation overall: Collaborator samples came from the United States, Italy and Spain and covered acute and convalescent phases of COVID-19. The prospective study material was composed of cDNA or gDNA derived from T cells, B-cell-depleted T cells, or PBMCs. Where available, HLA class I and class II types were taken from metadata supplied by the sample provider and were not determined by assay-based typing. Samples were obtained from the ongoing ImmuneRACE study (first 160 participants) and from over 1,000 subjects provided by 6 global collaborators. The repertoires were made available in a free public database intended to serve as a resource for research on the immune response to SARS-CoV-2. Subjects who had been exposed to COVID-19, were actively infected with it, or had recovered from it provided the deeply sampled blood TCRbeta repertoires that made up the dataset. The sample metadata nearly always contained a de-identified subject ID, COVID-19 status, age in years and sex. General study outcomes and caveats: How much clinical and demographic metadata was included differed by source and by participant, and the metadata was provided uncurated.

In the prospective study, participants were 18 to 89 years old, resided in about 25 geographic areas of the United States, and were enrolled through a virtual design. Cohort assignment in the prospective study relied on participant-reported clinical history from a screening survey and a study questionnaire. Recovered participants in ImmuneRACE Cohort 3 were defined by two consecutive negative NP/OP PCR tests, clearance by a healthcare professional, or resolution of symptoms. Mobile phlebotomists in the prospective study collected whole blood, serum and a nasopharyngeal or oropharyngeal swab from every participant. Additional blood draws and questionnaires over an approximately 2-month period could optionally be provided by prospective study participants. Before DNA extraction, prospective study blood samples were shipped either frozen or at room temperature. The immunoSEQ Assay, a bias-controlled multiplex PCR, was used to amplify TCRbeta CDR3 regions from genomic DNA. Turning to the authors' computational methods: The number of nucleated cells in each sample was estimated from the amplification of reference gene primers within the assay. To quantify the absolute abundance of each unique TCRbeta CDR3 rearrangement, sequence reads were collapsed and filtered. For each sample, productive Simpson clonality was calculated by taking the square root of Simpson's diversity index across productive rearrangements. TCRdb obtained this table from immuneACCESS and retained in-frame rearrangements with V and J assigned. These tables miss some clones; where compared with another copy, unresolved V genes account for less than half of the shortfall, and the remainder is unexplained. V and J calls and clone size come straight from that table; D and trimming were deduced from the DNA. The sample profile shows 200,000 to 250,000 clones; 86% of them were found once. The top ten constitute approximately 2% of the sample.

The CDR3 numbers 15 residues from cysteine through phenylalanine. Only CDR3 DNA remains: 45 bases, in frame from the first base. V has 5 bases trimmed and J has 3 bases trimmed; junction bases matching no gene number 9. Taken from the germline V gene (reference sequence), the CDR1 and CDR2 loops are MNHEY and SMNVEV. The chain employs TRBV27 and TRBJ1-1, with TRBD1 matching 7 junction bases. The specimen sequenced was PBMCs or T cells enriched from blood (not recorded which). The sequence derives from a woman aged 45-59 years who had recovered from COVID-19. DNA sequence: TGTGCCAGCAGTCCTTGGACAGGAGGATACACTGAAGCTTTCTTT. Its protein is CASSPWTGGYTEAFF.